Below, 24 T cell receptor beta chains from the same sample are listed, as sequenced in a study of cytomegalovirus exposure and HLA in healthy donors. With 60 Vbeta and 13 Jbeta primers, the PCR was carried out. The method was immunoSEQ multiplex PCR; TCRdb's version includes in-frame clones alone and lacks a portion of them. The sample records some 130,000 clones, nearly 80% being singletons. Sequenced: PBMCs. The receptors were sampled from a man in his thirties or forties in good health and CMV-seronegative.

J is TRBJ2-3 and V is TRBV6-1, with D perhaps matching TRBD1 (6 bases). Germline assignment: CDR1 MNHNS and CDR2 SASEGT. V lost 3 bases to trimming and J lost 3 bases, with 13 bases between them. The CDR3 loop spans 15 amino acids. DNA of the CDR3: TGTGCCAGCAGTGACCTGAGGACAGTTACAGATACGCAGTATTTT. Its translation: CASSDLRTVTDTQYF.

In DNA, the CDR3 is TGTGCCAGCAGCGTAGTCGGACTACTAGCGGGGGTGTGGAATGAGCAGTTCTTC. It specifies CASSVVGLLAGVWNEQFF. The gene calls are TRBV9 and TRBJ2-1; 11 nucleotides agree with TRBD2. The CDR3 spans 18 residues. V was pared by 0 bases and J by 7 bases, with 12 bases of the junction left unmatched. The germline CDR1 and CDR2 sequences are SGDLS and YYNGEE.

This clone has only a few counts. The chain is built from TRBV27 and TRBJ1-4; D not resolved. The CDR3 is 12 amino acids. The germline CDR1 and CDR2 sequences are MNHEY and SMNVEV (reference sequence). V was shortened by 5 bases and J by 8 bases, with 9 bases between the two germline ends. The CDR3 region is CASSRGGEKLFF. Written as DNA, the CDR3 is TGTGCCAGCAGTCGAGGCGGGGAAAAACTGTTTTTT. Complete variable domain (other parts from reference TRBV27 and TRBJ1-4): EAQVTQNPRYLITVTGKKLTVTCSQNMNHEYMSWYRQDPGLGLRQIYYSMNVEVTDKGDVPEGYKVSRKEKRNFPLILESPSPNQTSLYFCASSRGGEKLFFGSGTQLSVL.

The chain recombines TRBV15 with TRBJ2-3; TRBD1 agrees at 10 bases. Germline V gene data show CDR1 as LNHNV and CDR2 as YYDKDF (reference sequence). CDR3 length: 14 residues. V shed 5 bases, J shed 3 bases, and the junction held 2 bases outside the gene matches. The CDR3 DNA is TGTGCCACCAGCCCGGGACAGGGGACAGATACGCAGTATTTT. Protein product: CATSPGQGTDTQYF.

The rearrangement uses TRBV6-5 and TRBJ1-2, with unresolved D. The V gene's germline CDR1 is MNHEY and CDR2 SVGAGI. The ends were cut back, 2 bases at V and 4 bases at J, with 8 bases in the middle. The CDR3 sequence is 13 residues long. The CDR3: CASSYRVPYGYTF. As DNA, the CDR3 is TGTGCCAGCAGTTACCGGGTCCCCTATGGCTACACCTTC.

The chain recombines TRBV7-9 with TRBJ2-1, with 10 bases that match TRBD2. V lost 6 bases, J lost 8 bases, and 10 bases stayed unmatched. Germline V gives CDR1 SEHNR, CDR2 FQNEAQ (reference sequence). The CDR3 consists of 15 residues. For the CDR3, the DNA is TGTGCCAGCAGTTCTAGCGGGAGATCCTGGGATGAGCAGTTCTTC. Its translation: CASSSSGRSWDEQFF.

V usage is TRBV19 and J usage is TRBJ1-2, with 7 bases that match TRBD1. Trimming removed 5 bases from V and 4 bases from J; junction bases left unmatched: 10. The CDR3 extends over 15 amino acids. Germline lookup yields CDR1 LNHDA and CDR2 SQIVND (reference sequence). The CDR3 loop reads CASSVGTVGSYGYTF. As DNA, the CDR3 is TGTGCCAGTAGTGTCGGGACAGTCGGCTCCTATGGCTACACCTTC.

V and J are TRBV28 and TRBJ1-2, with 8 bases identical to TRBD1. Germline V gene sequence: CDR1 MDHEN, CDR2 SYDVKM. Trimming took 4 bases from V and 0 from J; bases not matched to a gene: 13. The CDR3 spans 18 residues. CDR3 DNA: TGTGCCAGCAGTTCCCCTGCGACAGGGGAGATTGCTAACTATGGCTACACCTTC. Its translation is CASSSPATGEIANYGYTF.

The rearrangement links TRBV6-5 to TRBJ1-2, with TRBD1 matching over 10 bases. V shed 6 bases, J shed 8 bases, and the junction held 6 bases outside the gene matches. Germline V lookup: CDR1 MNHEY, CDR2 SVGAGI. The CDR3 is 13 amino acids. This CDR3 is CASRPTGGGGYTF. DNA for the CDR3: TGTGCCAGCAGGCCGACAGGGGGCGGAGGCTACACCTTC.

V usage is TRBV2 and J usage is TRBJ2-5, with no clear D. V was clipped by 5 bases and J by 5 bases, with 12 bases between them. Germline V gene data show CDR1 as SNHLY and CDR2 as FYNNEI. The CDR3 length is 13 residues. The CDR3 region is CASSSNARETQYF. The CDR3 nucleotides are TGTGCCAGCAGTAGCAACGCGAGGGAGACCCAGTACTTC.

The gene calls are TRBV28 and TRBJ1-1; 7 bases line up with TRBD1. Losses at the gene ends were 4 bases for V and 6 bases for J; bases not matched to a gene: 8. Germline assignment: CDR1 MDHEN and CDR2 SYDVKM. This CDR3 contains 14 residues. The CDR3 nucleotides read TGTGCCAGCAGTTCTTGGACAGGATTAGCTGAAGCTTTCTTT. Its protein product is CASSSWTGLAEAFF.

The chain combines TRBV2 with TRBJ1-2; TRBD1 is a possible D gene (6 bases). With 5 bases removed from V and 4 bases from J, the gap between germline ends came to 8 bases. The V gene's germline CDR1 is SNHLY and CDR2 FYNNEI. The CDR3 has 12 residues. The CDR3 loop is CASSTTGYGYTF. CDR3 DNA sequence: TGTGCCAGCAGTACGACAGGCTATGGCTACACCTTC.

In this sample, this clone turned up once. V is TRBV25-1 and J is TRBJ2-1, with 9 bases fitting TRBD2. The CDR3 runs to 14 residues. From germline, CDR1 is MGHDK and CDR2 SYGVNS. The V segment lost 1 base and the J segment 8 bases; nucleotides outside the gene matches: 3. CDR3: CASSELGTSHEQFF. The CDR3, as DNA: TGTGCCAGCAGTGAATTGGGGACTAGCCATGAGCAGTTCTTC.

This chain connects TRBV28 to TRBJ1-2; no definite D call. Germline loops: CDR1 MDHEN, CDR2 SYDVKM. The CDR3 covers 13 residues. Trimming took 2 bases from V and 6 from J, leaving 10 bases between them. The CDR3 DNA reads as TGTGCCAGCAGTTTACCCGGGCGGGATGGCTACACCTTC. Protein product: CASSLPGRDGYTF.

The V call is TRBV7-9, the J call TRBJ2-3; weak D call: TRBD2 (6 bases). Deletions cut 2 bases from V and 3 bases from J, with 12 bases between. Germline V gene data show CDR1 as SEHNR and CDR2 as FQNEAQ (reference sequence). The CDR3 length is 15 residues. CDR3 coding DNA: TGTGCCAGCAGCTTAATTACTAGCCGTACAGATACGCAGTATTTT. This codes for CASSLITSRTDTQYF.

The chain recombines TRBV28 with TRBJ1-2; 10 bases match TRBD1. From germline, CDR1 is MDHEN and CDR2 SYDVKM. Unmatched junction bases numbered 6, after V lost 8 bases and J lost 6 bases. The CDR3 loop spans 13 amino acids. CDR3 sequence (DNA): TGTGCCAGCCGCCCCGGGACAGGGGATGGCTACACCTTC. This sequence encodes CASRPGTGDGYTF.

The V call is TRBV14, the J call TRBJ2-7, with 9 nucleotides matching TRBD2. The CDR3 loop spans 15 amino acids. CDR1 is SGHDN, CDR2 FVKESK, per germline. Trimming at V came to 5 bases and at J to 1 base, leaving 6 bases not matched to a gene. The CDR3 here is CASSVLSGSSYEQYF. The CDR3 DNA follows: TGTGCCAGCAGCGTCCTTAGCGGGAGTTCCTACGAGCAGTACTTC.

V gene TRBV30 combines with J gene TRBJ1-1; D is unclear. CDR1 and CDR2 from the germline V gene are GTSNPN and SVGIG (reference sequence). The CDR3 is 13 amino acids. Trimming left V 0 bases short and J 1 base short, with 6 bases between. CDR3 coding DNA: TGTGCCTGGAGTGTAAATAGGAACACTGAAGCTTTCTTT. Translating gives CAWSVNRNTEAFF.

The genes are TRBV5-4 and TRBJ1-2; 8 nucleotides match TRBD1. Germline V gene lookup returns CDR1 SGHNT and CDR2 YYREEE (reference sequence). This CDR3 spans 15 amino acids. After removal of 0 bases from V and 8 bases from J, the junction contained 9 bases not matched to a gene. CDR3 protein: CASSLGGQGLYGYTF. DNA for the CDR3: TGTGCCAGCAGCTTGGGAGGACAGGGTCTATACGGCTACACCTTC.

This chain links TRBV4-1 with TRBJ1-6, with D perhaps matching TRBD1 (6 bases). The CDR3 spans 16 residues. V lost 0 bases to trimming and J lost 7 bases, with 13 bases between them. CDR1 is MGHRA, CDR2 YSYEKL, per germline. For the CDR3, the DNA is TGCGCCAGCAGCCAAGAGTTGGGGGCCATCAATTCACCCCTCCACTTT. It specifies CASSQELGAINSPLHF.

The J gene is TRBJ2-1, the V gene TRBV5-4, with 11 bases aligning to TRBD2. Germline assignment: CDR1 SGHNT and CDR2 YYREEE (reference sequence). Germline trimming cut 4 bases from V and 8 bases from J; bases unmatched to any gene: 5. The CDR3 extends over 14 amino acids. The CDR3 sequence is CASSTGTSGYEQFF. CDR3 in DNA: TGTGCCAGCAGCACCGGGACTAGCGGATATGAGCAGTTCTTC. Filled out from reference TRBV5-4 and TRBJ2-1, the complete variable domain reads ETGVTQSPTHLIKTRGQQVTLRCSSQSGHNTVSWYQQALGQGPQFIFQYYREEENGRGNFPPRFSGLQFPNYSSELNVNALELDDSALYLCASSTGTSGYEQFFGPGTRLTVL.

This clone appeared once. V usage is TRBV7-9 and J usage is TRBJ2-1; 13 bases map to TRBD2. The CDR3 has 15 amino acids. The ends lost 5 bases at V and 7 bases at J; junction bases unmatched: 5. CDR1 SEHNR and CDR2 FQNEAQ come from the germline V gene (reference sequence). CDR3 nucleotides: TGTGCCAGCAGCGCACTAGCGGGAGGGTCGAATGAGCAGTTCTTC. Translating gives CASSALAGGSNEQFF.

The V and J genes are TRBV7-2 and TRBJ2-7; D may be TRBD2 (5 bases). The CDR3 is 15 amino acids. Germline CDR1 reads SGHTA; CDR2 reads FQGNSA. Trimming removed 0 bases from V and 0 bases from J, with 9 bases in between. The DNA for the CDR3 is TGTGCCAGCAGCTTAGCGTTAGCGAGCTCCTACGAGCAGTACTTC. Encoded protein: CASSLALASSYEQYF.

J is TRBJ1-1 and V is TRBV29-1; TRBD1 aligns across 10 bases. Trimming at V came to 5 bases and at J to 4 bases, leaving 4 bases not matched to a gene. The CDR3 is made up of 13 amino acids. Germline CDR1 is SQVTM and CDR2 is ANQGSEA. Here the CDR3 reads CSVLRTGGTEAFF. The CDR3 bases are TGCAGCGTTTTGCGGACAGGGGGCACTGAAGCTTTCTTT. Supplemented by reference TRBV29-1 and TRBJ1-1, the full variable domain reads SAVISQKPSRDICQRGTSLTIQCQVDSQVTMMFWYRQQPGQSLTLIATANQGSEATYESGFVIDKFPISRPNLTFSTLTVSNMSPEDSSIYLCSVLRTGGTEAFFGQGTRLTVV.